The rows below give T cell receptor beta chains drawn from one sample of a study of shared clonotypes between healthy human individuals. Assay used: immunoSEQ multiplex PCR; TCRdb lists only in-frame clones, some missing. The table has a few million clones, roughly 93% seen once. Sequenced input: naive CD4+ T cells from PBMCs. Source of these receptors: a man younger than 35 in good health. Some clones in this sample may be carry-over from other donors' samples. The CDR3 runs from the conserved cysteine through the conserved F or W. Fields, in order: CDR3 length, J gene, V gene, clone size, D gene, CDR3 DNA, CDR3 protein. A D gene is named only where the DNA matches it firmly. Clone size is stated in some rows and not others, as once, few, many or a class when expanded.

CDR3 length: 15
J gene: TRBJ2-3
V gene: TRBV5-1
clone size: once
D gene: .
CDR3 DNA: TGCGCCAGCAGGATCACAGGGACTTGGACAGATACGCAGTATTTT
CDR3 protein: CASRITGTWTDTQYF

CDR3 length: 14
J gene: TRBJ2-7
V gene: TRBV7-8
clone size: .
D gene: .
CDR3 DNA: TGTGCCAGCAGCTTAGCGGGAGTTTCCTACGAGCAGTACTTC
CDR3 protein: CASSLAGVSYEQYF

CDR3 length: 15
J gene: TRBJ2-2
V gene: TRBV5-1
clone size: .
D gene: TRBD2
CDR3 DNA: TGCGCCAGCAGCTTTCTAGCGGGAGTCGCCGGGGAGCTGTTTTTT
CDR3 protein: CASSFLAGVAGELFF

CDR3 length: 19
J gene: TRBJ1-1
V gene: TRBV18
clone size: .
D gene: TRBD1
CDR3 DNA: TGTGCCAGCTCACGCCGGGACAGGGGGCCCCGGAGTCGGGGCACTGAAGCTTTCTTT
CDR3 protein: CASSRRDRGPRSRGTEAFF

CDR3 length: 12
J gene: TRBJ2-6
V gene: TRBV2
clone size: .
D gene: .
CDR3 DNA: TGTGCCAGCAGTGTCGGGGCCAACGTCCTGACTTTC
CDR3 protein: CASSVGANVLTF

CDR3 length: 15
J gene: TRBJ1-3
V gene: TRBV2
clone size: .
D gene: .
CDR3 DNA: TGTGCCAGCAGTCGCGGACCTTTACCTGGAAACACCATATATTTT
CDR3 protein: CASSRGPLPGNTIYF

CDR3 length: 12
J gene: TRBJ1-2
V gene: TRBV7-2
clone size: .
D gene: .
CDR3 DNA: TGTGCCAGCAGCTTATACAACTATGGCTACACCTTC
CDR3 protein: CASSLYNYGYTF

CDR3 length: 12
J gene: TRBJ2-3
V gene: TRBV4-2
clone size: .
D gene: .
CDR3 DNA: TGTGCCAGCAGCCAAGAGGCCGCTACGCAGTATTTT
CDR3 protein: CASSQEAATQYF

CDR3 length: 15
J gene: TRBJ2-7
V gene: TRBV9
clone size: .
D gene: .
CDR3 DNA: TGTGCCAGCAGCGTAGGACCCCATAGCGGTGACGAGCAGTACTTC
CDR3 protein: CASSVGPHSGDEQYF

CDR3 length: 13
J gene: TRBJ1-5
V gene: TRBV7-3
clone size: .
D gene: .
CDR3 DNA: TGTGCCAGCAGCCTCACCCCCAATCAGCCCCAGCATTTT
CDR3 protein: CASSLTPNQPQHF

CDR3 length: 18
J gene: TRBJ1-3
V gene: TRBV27
clone size: .
D gene: .
CDR3 DNA: TGTGCCAGCAGTTCAGAACGGACAGCTTCTAGCTCTGGAAACACCATATATTTT
CDR3 protein: CASSSERTASSSGNTIYF

CDR3 length: 15
J gene: TRBJ2-5
V gene: TRBV28
clone size: .
D gene: TRBD2
CDR3 DNA: TGTGCCAGCAGTTATCCGGGAGGGCTTCAGAAGACCCAGTACTTC
CDR3 protein: CASSYPGGLQKTQYF

CDR3 length: 14
J gene: TRBJ2-1
V gene: TRBV7-8
clone size: .
D gene: TRBD2
CDR3 DNA: TGTGCCAGCAGCTTACAACTAGCGGGAGTTTGGCAGTTCTTC
CDR3 protein: CASSLQLAGVWQFF

CDR3 length: 15
J gene: TRBJ2-2
V gene: TRBV5-1
clone size: .
D gene: TRBD1
CDR3 DNA: TGCGCCAGCAGCTTCCAGGGACAGGGCACCGGGGAGCTGTTTTTT
CDR3 protein: CASSFQGQGTGELFF

CDR3 length: 13
J gene: TRBJ2-7
V gene: TRBV23-1
clone size: .
D gene: TRBD1
CDR3 DNA: TGCGCCAGCAGCCGGGACAGGGGCTACGAGCAGTACTTC
CDR3 protein: CASSRDRGYEQYF

CDR3 length: 12
J gene: TRBJ2-3
V gene: TRBV7-3
clone size: .
D gene: .
CDR3 DNA: TGTGCCAGCAGCTCCATCACAGATACGCAGTATTTT
CDR3 protein: CASSSITDTQYF

CDR3 length: 14
J gene: TRBJ1-1
V gene: TRBV18
clone size: few
D gene: .
CDR3 DNA: TGTGCCAGCTCACCACCGGGATGGGACACTGAAGCTTTCTTT
CDR3 protein: CASSPPGWDTEAFF

CDR3 length: 15
J gene: TRBJ1-4
V gene: TRBV7-9
clone size: .
D gene: .
CDR3 DNA: TGTGCCAGCAGCTTCTCGGCGGGGGTTAATGAAAAACTGTTTTTT
CDR3 protein: CASSFSAGVNEKLFF

CDR3 length: 13
J gene: TRBJ2-1
V gene: TRBV18
clone size: .
D gene: .
CDR3 DNA: TGTGCCAGCTCACCGACCTATTACAATGAGCAGTTCTTC
CDR3 protein: CASSPTYYNEQFF

CDR3 length: 16
J gene: TRBJ2-7
V gene: TRBV19
clone size: few
D gene: .
CDR3 DNA: TGTGCCAGTAAAAATCACTATGGGGACGGATCCTACGAGCAGTACTTC
CDR3 protein: CASKNHYGDGSYEQYF

CDR3 length: 16
J gene: TRBJ2-6
V gene: TRBV7-9
clone size: .
D gene: TRBD1
CDR3 DNA: TGTGCCACCGACAGGGATCCGAGCTCTGGGGCCAACGTCCTGACTTTC
CDR3 protein: CATDRDPSSGANVLTF

CDR3 length: 16
J gene: TRBJ2-7
V gene: TRBV5-1
clone size: .
D gene: .
CDR3 DNA: TGCGCCAGCAGTGGGGGGAGAGAGACGGCGGTTGGCGAGCAGTACTTC
CDR3 protein: CASSGGRETAVGEQYF